The present T cell receptor (beta chain) was sequenced within a study of CD8+CD57+ T cells in acquired aplastic anemia. Study-level information: Sorted CD4+ and CD8+ cells yielded DNA averaging around 3.2 ug.

The ends were cut back, 11 bases at V and 1 base at J, with 22 bases in the middle. There are 16 residues in the CDR3. From germline, CDR1 is KGHDR and CDR2 SFDVKD. Study results and caveats: CD8+ Simpson's diversity showed no significant patient-control difference.

The study profiled TCR beta VDJ and CDR3 using genomic DNA as template. One entry per CDR3 protein results from TCRdb running MiXCR on the reads. This sample has roughly 180,000 distinct CDR3 sequences, with roughly three fifths found just once. Details on this clonotype: The target antigen is unknown.

It was patients with CD8+CD57+ cell expansion by flow cytometry who were chosen for sequencing. The patients all had a severe acquired aplastic anemia diagnosis. At blood sampling, none of the patients had yet received therapy. The chain links TRBV24-1 to TRBJ1-1; tentatively, D is TRBD1 (6 bases). Sequencing input: sorted CD4+, CD8+, or CD8+CD57+ T cells (not recorded which) from PBMCs. The sequence derives from a human donor with aplastic anemia. CDR3 sequence reads: CAKRTLYWDKNTEAFF. The CDR3 bases are TGTGCCAAGAGAACCCTCTACTGGGACAAGAACACTGAAGCTTTCTTT.